Below are 29 T cell receptor beta chains sequenced from a single sample in a study of shared clonotypes between healthy human individuals. Sequenced by immunoSEQ multiplex PCR; TCRdb stores in-frame clones only, minus some. The table has roughly 2,000,000 clones, about 95% seen once. CD45RO-negative cells were positively selected for CCR7, leaving out terminally differentiated effector memory CD45RA+ cells. Material for sequencing was naive CD8+ T cells sorted from blood. The receptors derive from a man younger than 35 in good health.

The CDR3: CASTEGSRQETQYF. CDR3 nucleotides: TGTGCCAGCACCGAGGGTTCGCGACAAGAGACCCAGTACTTC. V usage is TRBV7-9 and J usage is TRBJ2-5; the D gene is possibly TRBD2 (5 bases). CDR1 and CDR2 from the germline V gene are SEHNR and FQNEAQ (reference sequence). The CDR3 length is 14 residues. V lost 7 bases and J lost 2, with 14 bases in between.

V usage is TRBV9 and J usage is TRBJ2-1; no clear D gene. The CDR3 is 15 amino acids. Deletions cut 0 bases from V and 7 bases from J, with 14 bases between. From germline, CDR1 is SGDLS and CDR2 YYNGEE. This CDR3 is CASSVVGARKNEQFF. DNA of the CDR3: TGTGCCAGCAGCGTAGTTGGAGCTCGGAAAAATGAGCAGTTCTTC.

This chain links TRBV27 with TRBJ2-7; D gene ambiguous. This CDR3 has 13 amino acids. V gave up 8 bases and J gave up 2 bases, with 13 bases separating them. Per germline, CDR1 MNHEY and CDR2 SMNVEV (reference sequence). The CDR3 reads CASRTGRAYEQYF. DNA of the CDR3: TGTGCCAGCCGTACTGGACGGGCCTACGAGCAGTACTTC.

The V gene is TRBV28, the J gene TRBJ1-3; maybe TRBD1 (6 bases). The V gene lost 2 bases and the J gene lost 5 bases, with 13 bases spanning the gap. CDR1 MDHEN and CDR2 SYDVKM come from the germline V gene. This CDR3 spans 15 amino acids. The CDR3 nucleotides are TGTGCCAGCAGTTTAGGGGGGGGGCGCAGAAACACCATATATTTT. Translated, it gives CASSLGGGRRNTIYF. Drawing the rest from reference TRBV28 and TRBJ1-3, the complete variable domain is DVKVTQSSRYLVKRTGEKVFLECVQDMDHENMFWYRQDPGLGLRLIYFSYDVKMKEKGDIPEGYSVSREKKERFSLILESASTNQTSMYLCASSLGGGRRNTIYFGEGSWLTVV.

The gene calls are TRBV28 and TRBJ2-1; 10 bases line up with TRBD2. V gave up 5 bases and J gave up 8 bases; unmatched junction bases: 15. The V gene's germline CDR1 is MDHEN and CDR2 SYDVKM. The CDR3 is made up of 17 amino acids. CDR3 nucleotide sequence: TGTGCCAGCAGTACCCCGCTAGCGGGGGCACTACTCGATGAGCAGTTCTTC. Translating gives CASSTPLAGALLDEQFF.

This sequence joins TRBV7-2 and TRBJ2-7; D may be TRBD2 (6 bases). Germline-derived CDR1 and CDR2 are SGHTA and FQGNSA. The CDR3 contains 16 residues. Trimming took off 4 bases at V and 3 bases at J, with 19 bases between the two ends. The CDR3 spells CASSSSPDMRGYEQYF. CDR3 coding DNA: TGTGCCAGCAGCTCGTCCCCGGACATGCGGGGCTACGAGCAGTACTTC.

The chain is built from TRBV7-2 and TRBJ2-2; 12 positions agree with TRBD1. Looked up from germline, CDR1 is SGHTA and CDR2 is FQGNSA. The CDR3 runs to 18 residues. V shed 8 bases and J 0 bases; nucleotides not matched to a gene: 10. The CDR3 nucleotides read TGTGCCAGCCTTTTACCGGGACAGGGGGCAGCGAACACCGGGGAGCTGTTTTTT. Protein sequence: CASLLPGQGAANTGELFF.

The chain uses TRBV2 and TRBJ1-1; D may be TRBD1 (5 bases). The length of the CDR3 is 13 residues. Germline V CDR1 and CDR2: SNHLY, FYNNEI. V lost 3 bases to trimming and J lost 6 bases, with 11 bases between them. CDR3 DNA sequence: TGTGCCAGCAGTGATTCGTGGGGCGCTGAAGCTTTCTTT. This translates into CASSDSWGAEAFF.

This rearrangement joins TRBV27 to TRBJ2-3, with D perhaps matching TRBD1 or TRBD2 (5 bases each). V was shortened by 3 bases and J by 1 base, with 14 bases between the two germline ends. Germline CDR1 is MNHEY and CDR2 is SMNVEV (reference sequence). CDR3 length equals 16 residues. CDR3 residues: CASSLGALGGTDTQYF. DNA for the CDR3: TGTGCCAGCAGTTTGGGCGCCCTGGGGGGCACAGATACGCAGTATTTT.

In its sample, this clone was seen once. The J gene is TRBJ1-4, the V gene TRBV27; D unclear. The CDR3 contains 14 residues. Germline V lookup: CDR1 MNHEY, CDR2 SMNVEV (reference sequence). Trimming stripped 3 bases from V and 8 bases from J, with 13 bases between. CDR3 sequence: CASSLLGYQEKLFF. Written as DNA, the CDR3 is TGTGCCAGCAGTTTGTTGGGGTATCAGGAAAAACTGTTTTTT.

A single count supports this clone. The chain carries TRBV4-1 and TRBJ2-1, with D possibly matching TRBD1 (5 bases). V dropped 0 bases and J dropped 7 bases, with 10 bases sitting between them. CDR1 MGHRA and CDR2 YSYEKL come from the germline V gene. This CDR3 contains 14 residues. CDR3: CASSQEGASNEQFF. CDR3 DNA sequence: TGCGCCAGCAGCCAAGAAGGGGCTAGTAATGAGCAGTTCTTC.

This clone was counted a single time. J is TRBJ2-7 and V is TRBV4-3, with D maybe TRBD1 (5 bases). Trimming cost V 1 base and J 4 bases, with 14 bases left between them. The CDR3 spans 15 residues. CDR1 and CDR2 (germline): LGHNA, YSLEER. The CDR3 nucleotides are TGCGCCAGCAGCCAAGTGTTAGGGGCGGATTACGAGCAGTACTTC. Residues: CASSQVLGADYEQYF.

The rearrangement links TRBV19 to TRBJ2-7, with 8 bases that match TRBD1. The J segment lost 2 bases and the V segment lost 5 bases, leaving 8 bases of the junction unmatched. The CDR3 totals 15 residues. Germline CDR1 and CDR2: LNHDA and SQIVND (reference sequence). The CDR3 bases are TGTGCCAGTAGTGCCTCGCAGGGGGCGGCCTACGAGCAGTACTTC. It is translated as CASSASQGAAYEQYF.

The chain has TRBV4-1 and TRBJ2-2; 9 bases match TRBD1. Germline lookup yields CDR1 MGHRA and CDR2 YSYEKL. Trimming took 4 bases from V and 4 from J; bases not matched to a gene: 4. CDR3 size: 15 residues. The CDR3 region has the DNA TGCGCCAGCAGCCTCGGACAGGGGCCCACCGGGGAGCTGTTTTTT. Residues: CASSLGQGPTGELFF.

A remark on this clone: The sample holds other DNA sequences that translate to the same CDR3. The chain employs TRBV7-3 and TRBJ2-1; 12 nucleotides agree with TRBD2. Germline assignment: CDR1 SGHTA and CDR2 FQGTGA. The CDR3 extends over 15 amino acids. The trim removed 3 bases at V and 4 bases at J, leaving 1 base unmatched. CDR3 sequence (DNA): TGTGCCAGCAGCTTGCTAGCGGGGGGGTACAATGAGCAGTTCTTC. Translated, it gives CASSLLAGGYNEQFF. Full variable domain (outside the CDR3, taken from reference TRBV7-3 and TRBJ2-1): GAGVSQTPSNKVTEKGKYVELRCDPISGHTALYWYRQSLGQGPEFLIYFQGTGAADDSGLPNDRFFAVRPEGSVSTLKIQRTERGDSAVYLCASSLLAGGYNEQFFGPGTRLTVL.

This chain connects TRBV11-2 to TRBJ2-1; D is uncertain. The germline V gene encodes CDR1 SGHAT and CDR2 FQNNGV. The germline V and J ends were trimmed by 4 bases and 6 bases, with 19 bases remaining between them. This CDR3 has 16 residues. The CDR3 loop is CASSSDRLLTSNEQFF. The DNA for the CDR3 is TGTGCCAGCAGCTCGGACCGCTTACTCACGAGCAATGAGCAGTTCTTC.

The chain combines TRBV13 with TRBJ2-1; 7 bases line up with TRBD2. With 8 bases clipped from V and 3 bases from J, the junction kept 4 bases outside the gene matches. Germline V lookup: CDR1 PRHDT, CDR2 FYEKMQ (reference sequence). The CDR3 has 13 residues. The CDR3 DNA reads as TGTGCCAGCGGGCGGGAGAACTACAATGAGCAGTTCTTC. Its translation is CASGRENYNEQFF.

The chain joins TRBV9 to TRBJ2-1, with 9 nucleotides matching TRBD2. J was trimmed by 1 base and V by 1 base; bases with no gene match: 9. The germline V gene encodes CDR1 SGDLS and CDR2 YYNGEE. CDR3 length equals 18 residues. In nucleotides, the CDR3 is TGTGCCAGCAGCGTACGAGCCGCGGCGGGAGGGTCCTACAATGAGCAGTTCTTC. This gives the protein CASSVRAAAGGSYNEQFF.

This chain connects TRBV7-8 to TRBJ2-7; weak D call: TRBD1 (6 bases). The germline V gene encodes CDR1 SGHVS and CDR2 FQNEAQ. The CDR3 totals 14 residues. V lost 5 bases to trimming and J lost 0 bases, with 11 bases between them. Here the CDR3 DNA reads TGTGCCAGCAGCAACCGGACAGACTCCTACGAGCAGTACTTC. It codes for CASSNRTDSYEQYF.

The rearrangement uses TRBV27 and TRBJ1-6; D is uncertain. V gave up 0 bases and J gave up 0 bases, with 9 bases separating them. This CDR3 is built from 17 residues. Germline V gives CDR1 MNHEY, CDR2 SMNVEV (reference sequence). The CDR3 reads CASSLSNGGSYNSPLHF. CDR3 DNA: TGTGCCAGCAGTTTATCGAACGGAGGCTCCTATAATTCACCCCTCCACTTT.

This sequence joins TRBV15 and TRBJ2-7; a possible D gene is TRBD2 (5 bases). Germline CDR1 reads LNHNV; CDR2 reads YYDKDF (reference sequence). The CDR3 sequence is 12 residues long. The V gene lost 0 bases and the J gene lost 5 bases, with 5 bases spanning the gap. This CDR3 reads CATSRDGNEQYF. For the CDR3, the DNA is TGTGCCACCAGCAGAGACGGGAACGAGCAGTACTTC. The full variable domain, its missing parts supplied by reference TRBV15 and TRBJ2-7, is DAMVIQNPRYQVTQFGKPVTLSCSQTLNHNVMYWYQQKSSQAPKLLFHYYDKDFNNEADTPDNFQSRRPNTSFCFLDIRSPGLGDTAMYLCATSRDGNEQYFGPGTRLTVT.

This chain connects TRBV27 to TRBJ2-2; D unresolved. Trimming left V 5 bases short and J 4 bases short, with 14 bases between. This CDR3 has 15 amino acids. Germline lookup yields CDR1 MNHEY and CDR2 SMNVEV (reference sequence). In DNA, the CDR3 is TGTGCCAGCAGTCCCTCCGACCCACTCACCGGGGAGCTGTTTTTT. It encodes CASSPSDPLTGELFF.

The chain combines TRBV9 with TRBJ1-1; no firm D call. The germline CDR1 and CDR2 sequences are SGDLS and YYNGEE. The CDR3 consists of 15 residues. The V end lost 0 bases, the J end lost 0 bases, and 9 bases lay between the germline ends. The DNA of the CDR3 is TGTGCCAGCAGCGTAGGCGCCCTCCTGAACACTGAAGCTTTCTTT. This translates into CASSVGALLNTEAFF.

This clone was found once. This chain uses TRBV9 with TRBJ2-3, with 8 bases aligning to TRBD2. This CDR3 comprises 15 residues. Germline trimming cut 4 bases from V and 1 base from J; bases unmatched to any gene: 5. Per germline, CDR1 SGDLS and CDR2 YYNGEE. The CDR3 here is CASSISGVGTDTQYF. DNA for the CDR3: TGTGCCAGCAGCATTAGCGGGGTGGGCACAGATACGCAGTATTTT.

This chain joins TRBV11-2 and TRBJ2-3; the D gene is possibly TRBD1 (8 bases). V was cut by 5 bases and J by 3 bases, with 18 bases left in between. CDR3 size: 16 residues. Germline CDR1 is SGHAT and CDR2 is FQNNGV. CDR3 in DNA: TGTGCCAGCAGCCCCGGACAGGGAGGGAGTACAGATACGCAGTATTTT. Translating gives CASSPGQGGSTDTQYF. Using reference TRBV11-2 and TRBJ2-3 for the parts outside the CDR3, the full variable domain is EAGVAQSPRYKIIEKRQSVAFWCNPISGHATLYWYQQILGQGPKLLIQFQNNGVVDDSQLPKDRFSAERLKGVDSTLKIQPAKLEDSAVYLCASSPGQGGSTDTQYFGPGTRLTVL.

The chain uses TRBV28 and TRBJ2-7, with TRBD1 matching over 8 bases. Germline V CDR1 and CDR2: MDHEN, SYDVKM. The CDR3 is 15 residues long. The trim removed 6 bases at V and 3 bases at J, leaving 10 bases unmatched. As DNA, the CDR3 is TGTGCCAGCAGCCGGGACAGGCCCAGGGGCTACGAGCAGTACTTC. Amino acids: CASSRDRPRGYEQYF.

The chain is built from TRBV5-4 and TRBJ2-2; 8 bases match TRBD1. The V segment lost 4 bases and the J segment 6 bases; nucleotides outside the gene matches: 8. In germline, CDR1 is SGHNT, CDR2 YYREEE (reference sequence). The CDR3 totals 15 residues. The CDR3 reads CASSHDRGVAGELFF. The CDR3 nucleotides are TGTGCCAGCAGCCATGACAGGGGAGTCGCCGGGGAGCTGTTTTTT.

Of note for this clone: Other DNA variants within this sample encode the same CDR3. The V and J genes are TRBV14 and TRBJ2-7; 10 positions agree with TRBD1. Germline assignment: CDR1 SGHDN and CDR2 FVKESK. The V and J ends lost 1 base and 4 bases, in that order; junction bases with no gene match: 4. There are 15 residues in the CDR3. CDR3 in amino acids: CASSQGTGGAYEQYF. CDR3 nucleotide sequence: TGTGCCAGCAGCCAAGGGACAGGGGGAGCATACGAGCAGTACTTC. Full variable domain (rest looked up from reference TRBV14 and TRBJ2-7): EAGVTQFPSHSVIEKGQTVTLRCDPISGHDNLYWYRRVMGKEIKFLLHFVKESKQDESGMPNNRFLAERTGGTYSTLKVQPAELEDSGVYFCASSQGTGGAYEQYFGPGTRLTVT.

This clone has only a few counts. Other DNA sequences in the same sample also yield this CDR3. This chain links TRBV28 with TRBJ1-5; no reliable D call. This CDR3 contains 13 residues. The V gene lost 2 bases and the J gene lost 4 bases, with 6 bases spanning the gap. Germline CDR1 MDHEN, CDR2 SYDVKM. This CDR3 is CASSLIGNQPQHF. The CDR3 DNA reads TGTGCCAGCAGTTTAATAGGGAATCAGCCCCAGCATTTT.